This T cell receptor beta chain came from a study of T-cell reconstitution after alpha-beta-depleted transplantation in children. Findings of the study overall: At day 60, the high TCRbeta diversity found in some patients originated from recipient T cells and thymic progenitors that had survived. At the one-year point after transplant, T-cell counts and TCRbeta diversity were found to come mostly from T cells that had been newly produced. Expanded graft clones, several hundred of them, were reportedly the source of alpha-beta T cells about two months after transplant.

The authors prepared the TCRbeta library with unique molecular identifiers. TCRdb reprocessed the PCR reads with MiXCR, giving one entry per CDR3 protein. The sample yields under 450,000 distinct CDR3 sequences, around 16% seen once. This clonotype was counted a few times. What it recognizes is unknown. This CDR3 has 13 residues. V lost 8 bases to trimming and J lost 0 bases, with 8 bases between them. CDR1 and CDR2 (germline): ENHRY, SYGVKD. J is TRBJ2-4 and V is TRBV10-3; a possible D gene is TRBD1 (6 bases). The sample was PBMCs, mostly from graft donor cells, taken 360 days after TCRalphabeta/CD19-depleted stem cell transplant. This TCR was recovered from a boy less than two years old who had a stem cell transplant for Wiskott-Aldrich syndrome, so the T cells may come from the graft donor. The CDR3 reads CAIAQGAKNIQYF. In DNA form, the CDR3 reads TGTGCCATCGCACAGGGAGCCAAAAACATTCAGTACTTC.